This T cell receptor beta chain was sequenced in a study of tumor-infiltrating lymphocytes in localized non-small cell lung cancer. The table lists this clone with a few counts. The antigen remains undetermined. The study's findings and limits: Each assay used a separate piece of the same tissue. Only some patients had TCR sequencing, depending on available tissue.

Assay: immunoSEQ multiplex PCR; the TCRdb copy retains only in-frame clones and omits some. This table has roughly 7,200 clones, over 75% appearing once. The sequencing sample was made of lung tumor tissue. The receptor was derived from a human donor with non-small cell lung cancer.

This chain's CDR3 is CASSVFGTNTGELFF. In DNA form, the CDR3 reads TGTGCCAGCAGCGTCTTTGGGACGAACACCGGGGAGCTGTTTTTT. This sequence joins TRBV9 and TRBJ2-2; D remains unclear. This CDR3 contains 15 residues. The germline V gene encodes CDR1 SGDLS and CDR2 YYNGEE. Trimming cost V 2 bases and J 0 bases, with 8 bases left between them.